A single T cell receptor beta chain is shown here with its context. The antigen remains undetermined. PCR involved 60 Vbeta and 13 Jbeta primers. Clones were sequenced by immunoSEQ multiplex PCR, and TCRdb holds only the in-frame ones, with some missing. The data hold 35,000 to 45,000 clones, with over 55% observed a single time. This record belongs to a study of cytomegalovirus exposure and HLA in healthy donors. Overall study: Among the 300 to 500 donors who were genotyped, roughly 76% fell in the genetic ancestry cluster that is associated with self-reported Caucasian donors.

Points from the study as a whole: A prior analysis recorded that most TCR beta V segments were productive about 87% or about 30% of the time.

The germline V gene has CDR1 SGHTA and CDR2 FQGNSA. The CDR3 has 17 residues. V lost 0 bases to trimming and J lost 2 bases; unmatched junction nucleotides: 8. The sequenced sample was PBMCs. The receptor was derived from a man aged 60 to 69 in good health and CMV-seropositive. The J gene is TRBJ2-7, the V gene TRBV7-2; 9 nucleotides agree with TRBD1. DNA for the CDR3: TGTGCCAGCAGCTTAGCGCGGGGACAGGGCGCAACCTACGAGCAGTACTTC. It yields the protein CASSLARGQGATYEQYF.